The 20 T cell receptor beta chains below all came from one sample that was sequenced in a study of shared clonotypes between healthy human individuals. The protocol was immunoSEQ multiplex PCR, while the TCRdb copy is restricted to in-frame clones and leaves out a portion. The sample has under 850,000 clones; approximately 77% are singletons. The sequenced sample consisted of memory CD4+ T cells sorted from blood. Sample subset: CD45RA-negative fraction. These receptor sequences come from a woman aged 25 to 45 in good health.

V is TRBV6-1 and J is TRBJ1-3, with unresolved D. V gave up 3 bases and J gave up 0 bases, with 6 bases separating them. Per germline, CDR1 MNHNS and CDR2 SASEGT. CDR3 size: 14 residues. CDR3 protein: CASSDVVSGNTIYF. The CDR3 nucleotides are TGTGCCAGCAGTGATGTGGTCTCTGGAAACACCATATATTTT.

This clone showed up many times. This CDR3 reads CASSLGPSLDEQYF. The DNA of the CDR3 is TGCGCCAGCAGCTTGGGCCCTAGCTTGGACGAGCAGTACTTC. The chain carries TRBV5-1 and TRBJ2-7; TRBD2 is a possible D gene (5 bases). Germline-derived CDR1 and CDR2 are SGHRS and YFSETQ. The CDR3 runs 14 residues. V was shortened by 0 bases and J by 5 bases, with 12 bases between the two germline ends.

V is TRBV18 and J is TRBJ2-6; 9 nucleotides match TRBD1. Per the germline V gene, CDR1 is KGHSH and CDR2 is LQKENI. The CDR3 spans 18 residues. After removal of 1 base from V and 4 bases from J, the junction contained 8 bases not matched to a gene. The CDR3 sequence is CASSPLGTGSVGANVLTF. CDR3 bases: TGTGCCAGCTCACCACTTGGGACAGGGAGTGTAGGGGCCAACGTCCTGACTTTC.

The V and J genes are TRBV16 and TRBJ1-1; D might be TRBD1 (5 bases). This CDR3 is built from 16 residues. CDR1 is KGHSY and CDR2 is FQNENV in the germline V gene. Trimming took 3 bases from V and 6 from J, leaving 20 bases between them. The CDR3 region is CASSHQIPDSFPEAFF. The CDR3, as DNA: TGTGCCAGCAGCCACCAAATCCCCGACAGTTTCCCTGAAGCTTTCTTT. The full variable domain, rest sourced from reference TRBV16 and TRBJ1-1, is GEEVAQTPKHLVRGEGQKAKLYCAPIKGHSYVFWYQQVLKNEFKFLISFQNENVFDETGMPKERFSAKCLPNSPCSLEIQATKLEDSAVYFCASSHQIPDSFPEAFFGQGTRLTVV.

The gene calls are TRBV7-7 and TRBJ2-5, with D maybe TRBD2 (5 bases). Per germline, CDR1 SSHAT and CDR2 FNYEAQ (reference sequence). The V and J ends lost 5 bases and 5 bases respectively, with 12 bases between them. The CDR3 sequence is 13 residues long. CDR3 residues: CASSQTRVETQYF. CDR3 in DNA: TGTGCCAGCAGCCAAACTAGGGTGGAGACCCAGTACTTC.

This sequence joins TRBV19 and TRBJ1-1; 7 bases map to TRBD1. Trimming cost V 3 bases and J 6 bases; bases outside gene matches: 7. CDR1 and CDR2 from the germline V gene are LNHDA and SQIVND (reference sequence). The CDR3 consists of 14 residues. CDR3 amino acids: CASSIEGARAEAFF. In DNA, the CDR3 is TGTGCCAGTAGTATTGAGGGGGCGCGCGCTGAAGCTTTCTTT.

This chain links TRBV5-4 with TRBJ2-7; no clear D. Per the germline V gene, CDR1 is SGHNT and CDR2 is YYREEE (reference sequence). The V and J ends lost 10 bases and 2 bases respectively, with 13 bases between them. CDR3 length: 12 residues. The CDR3 loop is CAPSGWPYEQYF. CDR3 DNA: TGTGCCCCATCCGGGTGGCCCTACGAGCAGTACTTC. Based on the CDR3 plus reference TRBV5-4 and TRBJ2-7, the full variable domain is ETGVTQSPTHLIKTRGQQVTLRCSSQSGHNTVSWYQQALGQGPQFIFQYYREEENGRGNFPPRFSGLQFPNYSSELNVNALELDDSALYLCAPSGWPYEQYFGPGTRLTVT.

The chain couples TRBV2 to TRBJ2-1, with 8 positions matching TRBD1. The CDR3 totals 12 residues. CDR1 and CDR2 (germline): SNHLY, FYNNEI. Germline trimming cut 6 bases from V and 8 bases from J; bases unmatched to any gene: 3. For the CDR3, the DNA is TGTGCCAGCAGGGAACAGGGGGATGAGCAGTTCTTC. Translation gives CASREQGDEQFF. Combining the CDR3 with reference TRBV2 and TRBJ2-1 gives the whole variable domain EPEVTQTPSHQVTQMGQEVILRCVPISNHLYFYWYRQILGQKVEFLVSFYNNEISEKSEIFDDQFSVERPDGSNFTLKIRSTKLEDSAMYFCASREQGDEQFFGPGTRLTVL.

The chain recombines TRBV28 with TRBJ2-5; possibly TRBD1 or TRBD2 for D (6 bases each). V lost 6 bases and J lost 5, with 22 bases in between. The CDR3 runs 16 residues. CDR1 is MDHEN, CDR2 SYDVKM, per germline. CDR3 protein: CASSTLRGTRKETQYF. The CDR3 nucleotides are TGTGCCAGCAGCACCCTTCGGGGGACAAGAAAGGAGACCCAGTACTTC.

The chain combines TRBV5-1 with TRBJ1-1, with D maybe TRBD1 (6 bases). The ends were cut back, 3 bases at V and 8 bases at J, with 17 bases in the middle. This CDR3 region has 14 residues. Germline values: CDR1 SGHRS, CDR2 YFSETQ. CDR3 region: CASSSATQGAEAFF. The CDR3 bases are TGCGCCAGCAGCTCGGCAACACAGGGAGCGGAAGCTTTCTTT. Looking up the rest from reference TRBV5-1 and TRBJ1-1 gives the full variable domain: KAGVTQTPRYLIKTRGQQVTLSCSPISGHRSVSWYQQTPGQGLQFLFEYFSETQRNKGNFPGRFSGRQFSNSRSEMNVSTLELGDSALYLCASSSATQGAEAFFGQGTRLTVV.

This clone is a singleton in its sample. The V call is TRBV9, the J call TRBJ2-5, with D uncertain. Trimming stripped 0 bases from V and 1 base from J, with 10 bases between. Germline V gene data show CDR1 as SGDLS and CDR2 as YYNGEE. The CDR3 has 15 amino acids. In nucleotides, the CDR3 is TGTGCCAGCAGCGTAGCTGGGCGGCTCCAAGAGACCCAGTACTTC. This sequence encodes CASSVAGRLQETQYF.

The V and J genes are TRBV11-1 and TRBJ1-5; D uncertain. This CDR3 is 17 amino acids long. Germline-derived CDR1 and CDR2 are SGHAT and FQDESV (reference sequence). V lost 1 base, J lost 2 bases, and 15 bases lay in between. The CDR3 nucleotides read TGTGCCAGCAGCTTAGAAGTTTTAGGTTTCGGCAATCAGCCCCAGCATTTT. Protein product: CASSLEVLGFGNQPQHF.

The V gene is TRBV5-5, the J gene TRBJ2-1; 10 bases fit TRBD2. This CDR3 comprises 16 residues. Germline lookup yields CDR1 SGHKS and CDR2 YYEKEE (reference sequence). Germline trimming cut 4 bases from V and 0 bases from J; bases unmatched to any gene: 4. CDR3: CASSRSGRTSYNEQFF. CDR3 DNA sequence: TGTGCCAGCAGCCGTAGCGGGAGGACCTCCTACAATGAGCAGTTCTTC.

J is TRBJ1-1 and V is TRBV6-5; a possible D gene is TRBD1 (6 bases). This CDR3 has 13 residues. Germline V gene lookup returns CDR1 MNHEY and CDR2 SVGAGI. Trimming took off 5 bases at V and 3 bases at J, with 10 bases between the two ends. The CDR3 DNA reads TGTGCCAGCAGTACTTACAGGGACACTGAAGCTTTCTTT. Amino acids: CASSTYRDTEAFF.

This rearrangement joins TRBV15 to TRBJ2-7; 10 bases align to TRBD2. CDR1 is LNHNV and CDR2 is YYDKDF in the germline V gene (reference sequence). V trimming: 2 bases; J trimming: 1 base; junction bases outside the gene matches: 11. The CDR3 sequence is 18 residues long. This chain's CDR3 is CATSRKLSSSGRSYEQYF. Here the CDR3 DNA reads TGTGCCACCAGCAGAAAGCTCTCCTCTAGCGGGAGATCCTACGAGCAGTACTTC.

This clone was picked up many times. This rearrangement joins TRBV6-5 to TRBJ1-2; D is possibly TRBD1 (6 bases). The V gene's germline CDR1 is MNHEY and CDR2 SVGAGI. Trimming pared 6 bases from V and 3 bases from J, leaving 17 bases between. This CDR3 is 15 amino acids long. The CDR3 protein is CASRESTGGYYGYTF. The DNA for the CDR3 is TGTGCCAGCAGAGAAAGCACCGGGGGCTACTATGGCTACACCTTC.

The chain recombines TRBV5-1 with TRBJ2-7; 7 positions match TRBD2. Germline values: CDR1 SGHRS, CDR2 YFSETQ. CDR3 length: 13 amino acids. J gave up 5 bases and V 2 bases, and 4 bases lay outside the gene matches. The CDR3 DNA follows: TGCGCCAGCAGCTTAAGGACTAGTAACGAGCAGTACTTC. Encoded protein: CASSLRTSNEQYF. The complete variable domain, with remaining parts taken from reference TRBV5-1 and TRBJ2-7, reads KAGVTQTPRYLIKTRGQQVTLSCSPISGHRSVSWYQQTPGQGLQFLFEYFSETQRNKGNFPGRFSGRQFSNSRSEMNVSTLELGDSALYLCASSLRTSNEQYFGPGTRLTVT.

The J gene is TRBJ2-7, the V gene TRBV28; perhaps TRBD1 as D (6 bases). CDR3 length: 19 residues. Trimming took off 2 bases at V and 0 bases at J, with 23 bases between the two ends. The germline V gene encodes CDR1 MDHEN and CDR2 SYDVKM. The CDR3 sequence is CASSLLTGHLSSSSYEQYF. The CDR3 DNA reads as TGTGCCAGCAGTTTACTCACGGGACACTTGTCTTCCAGCTCCTACGAGCAGTACTTC.

Turning to this clone: Other nucleotide sequences in the sample specify the same CDR3. This chain links TRBV7-9 with TRBJ2-7; D uncertain. V lost 0 bases and J 1 base, leaving 7 bases between the germline ends. There are 14 residues in the CDR3. Germline V CDR1 and CDR2: SEHNR, FQNEAQ (reference sequence). Written as DNA, the CDR3 is TGTGCCAGCAGCTTAGCAGGCAGATCCTACGAGCAGTACTTC. As protein: CASSLAGRSYEQYF.

In DNA, the CDR3 is TGTGCCAGCAGCTTACAAGAAACAGGGGCTGGGGAGACCCAGTACTTC. It encodes CASSLQETGAGETQYF. This rearrangement joins TRBV5-8 to TRBJ2-5; TRBD1 aligns across 7 bases. The ends lost 2 bases at V and 5 bases at J; junction bases unmatched: 12. Germline CDR1 reads SGHTS; CDR2 reads YDEGEE. The CDR3 loop spans 16 amino acids.